This T cell receptor (beta chain) originates from a study of T cell responses to AZD1222 COVID-19 vaccine. Study outcomes and limitations: Among the donors, most were white British and more were female, and clonal diversity was possibly underestimated. Seropositivity was recorded at baseline in only a handful of AZD1222 recipients.

Libraries were prepared by immunoSEQ multiplex PCR; TCRdb keeps only in-frame clonotypes and omits some of them. The top ten clones hold approximately 1% of a sample with about 220,000 clones, approximately 94% of them seen once. This clone was counted a single time. The antigen remains unidentified. The CDR3 is 15 residues long. V dropped 1 base and J dropped 7 bases, with 11 bases sitting between them. The source was peripheral blood, collected on day 0 of MenACWY control vaccination. V gene TRBV23-1 combines with J gene TRBJ1-6; a possible D gene is TRBD1 (6 bases). TRBV23-1 is noted as an ORF with a role that remains uncertain. This receptor was identified in an adult in good health. DNA of the CDR3: TGCGCCAGCAGTCAATGGACAGCCTCGAATTCACCCCTCCACTTT. It codes for CASSQWTASNSPLHF.